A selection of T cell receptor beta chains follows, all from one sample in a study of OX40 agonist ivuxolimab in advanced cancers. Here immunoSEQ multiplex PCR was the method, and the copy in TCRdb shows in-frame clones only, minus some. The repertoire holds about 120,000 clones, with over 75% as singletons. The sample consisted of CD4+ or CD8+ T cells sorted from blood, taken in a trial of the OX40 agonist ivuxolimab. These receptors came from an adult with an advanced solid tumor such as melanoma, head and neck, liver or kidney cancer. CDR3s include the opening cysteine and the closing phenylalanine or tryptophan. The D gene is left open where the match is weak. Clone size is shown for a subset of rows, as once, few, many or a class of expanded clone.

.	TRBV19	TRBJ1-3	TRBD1	CASRDPGQGIGNTIYF	TGTGCCAGTAGAGACCCGGGACAGGGGATTGGAAACACCATATATTTT
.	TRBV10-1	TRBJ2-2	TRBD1	CASTQGDTGELFF	TGCGCCAGCACACAGGGGGACACCGGGGAGCTGTTTTTT
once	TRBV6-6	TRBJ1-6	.	CASSYRGRPNSPLHF	TGTGCCAGCAGTTACAGGGGAAGACCCAATTCACCCCTCCACTTT
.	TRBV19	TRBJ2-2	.	CASKVAGELFF	TGTGCCAGTAAGGTCGCCGGGGAGCTGTTTTTT
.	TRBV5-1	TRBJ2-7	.	CASSFGADTYEQYF	TGCGCCAGCAGCTTTGGGGCTGATACCTACGAGCAGTACTTC
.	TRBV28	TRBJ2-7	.	CASSLVRGLREQYF	TGTGCCAGCAGTCTCGTGCGGGGGCTCCGCGAGCAGTACTTC
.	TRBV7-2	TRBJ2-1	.	CASSLGTGTRFF	TGTGCCAGCAGCTTAGGAACCGGGACCAGGTTCTTC
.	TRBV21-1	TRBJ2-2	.	CASSKETAGELFF	TGTGCCAGCAGCAAAGAAACAGCCGGGGAGCTGTTTTTT
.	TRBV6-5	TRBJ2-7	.	CASRGVSSDEQYF	TGTGCCAGCAGAGGGGTTTCCTCGGACGAGCAGTACTTC
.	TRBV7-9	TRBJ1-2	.	CASSLSGYGYTF	TGTGCCAGCAGCTTGTCTGGCTATGGCTACACCTTC
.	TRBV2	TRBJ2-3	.	CANSERQPGRDTQYF	TGTGCCAACAGTGAGCGACAGCCGGGACGAGATACGCAGTATTTT
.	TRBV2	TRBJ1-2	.	CASSESGYGYTF	TGTGCCAGCAGTGAATCAGGGTATGGCTACACCTTC
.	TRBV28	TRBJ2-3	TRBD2	CASSLASAGGSDTQYF	TGTGCCAGCAGTTTAGCCTCGGCGGGGGGGTCAGATACGCAGTATTTT
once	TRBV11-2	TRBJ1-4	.	CASSLNTYGEKLFF	TGTGCCAGCAGCTTAAACACCTATGGTGAAAAACTGTTTTTT
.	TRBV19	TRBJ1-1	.	CASRPPGTAEAFF	TGTGCCAGTAGACCCCCAGGGACGGCTGAAGCTTTCTTT
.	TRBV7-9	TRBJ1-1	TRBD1	CASSPQGDTEAFF	TGTGCCAGCAGCCCCCAGGGGGACACTGAAGCTTTCTTT
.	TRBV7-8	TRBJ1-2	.	CASSLGGLGLGHGYTF	TGTGCCAGCAGCTTAGGGGGCCTGGGGCTGGGGCATGGCTACACCTTC
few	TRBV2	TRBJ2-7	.	CASSGPIPADEQYF	TGTGCCAGCAGTGGCCCGATCCCCGCGGACGAGCAGTACTTC
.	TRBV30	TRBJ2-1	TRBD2	CAWTLGRTSGGSGQFF	TGTGCCTGGACCCTCGGTAGGACTAGCGGGGGGTCGGGGCAGTTCTTC
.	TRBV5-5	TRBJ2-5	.	CASSLVLETQYF	TGTGCCAGCAGCTTGGTCCTCGAGACCCAGTACTTC
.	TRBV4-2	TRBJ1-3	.	CASSQDVGNTIYF	TGTGCCAGCAGCCAAGATGTCGGAAACACCATATATTTT
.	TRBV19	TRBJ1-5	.	CASTWGLYSNQPQHF	TGTGCCAGTACCTGGGGCCTTTACTCGAATCAGCCCCAGCATTTT
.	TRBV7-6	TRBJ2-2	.	CASSLNTANTGELFF	TGTGCCAGCAGCTTGAACACAGCGAACACCGGGGAGCTGTTTTTT
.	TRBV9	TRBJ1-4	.	CASSVAPLNEKLFF	TGTGCCAGCAGCGTAGCTCCCCTAAATGAAAAACTGTTTTTT
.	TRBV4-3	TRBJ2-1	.	CASSQDPRVSSYNEQFF	TGCGCCAGCAGCCAAGATCCAAGGGTCAGCTCCTACAATGAGCAGTTCTTC
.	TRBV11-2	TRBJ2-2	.	CASSKQLDTGELFF	TGTGCCAGCAGTAAACAGCTAGACACCGGGGAGCTGTTTTTT
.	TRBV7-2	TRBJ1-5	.	CASSRYGQSNQPQHF	TGTGCCAGCAGCCGTTACGGGCAGAGCAATCAGCCCCAGCATTTT
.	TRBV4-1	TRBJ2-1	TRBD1	CASSFHRGGEQFF	TGCGCCAGCAGCTTCCACAGGGGTGGCGAGCAGTTCTTC
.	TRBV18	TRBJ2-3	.	CASSPPIVSGEGDTQYF	TGTGCCAGCTCACCACCGATCGTTTCAGGGGAAGGGGATACGCAGTATTTT
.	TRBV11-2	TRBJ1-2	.	CASSLDRGYGYTF	TGTGCCAGCAGCTTAGATCGTGGCTATGGCTACACCTTC
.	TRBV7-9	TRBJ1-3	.	CASSPASGKGNTIYF	TGTGCCAGCAGCCCCGCCTCCGGGAAAGGAAACACCATATATTTT
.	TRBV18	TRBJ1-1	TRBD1	CASSPTQGATEAFF	TGTGCCAGCTCACCAACGCAGGGGGCCACTGAAGCTTTCTTT
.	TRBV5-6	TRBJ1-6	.	CAGGPGSGNSPLHF	TGTGCCGGGGGGCCAGGGAGCGGTAATTCACCCCTCCACTTT
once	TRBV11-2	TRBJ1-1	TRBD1	CASSLRDRGGNTEAFF	TGTGCCAGCAGCCTCAGAGACAGGGGAGGGAACACTGAAGCTTTCTTT
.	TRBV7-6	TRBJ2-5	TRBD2	CASSRGGLPGETQYF	TGTGCCAGCAGCCGCGGGGGGCTTCCTGGAGAGACCCAGTACTTC
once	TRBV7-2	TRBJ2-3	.	CASSFWGAGDTQYF	TGTGCCAGCAGTTTCTGGGGGGCAGGAGATACGCAGTATTTT
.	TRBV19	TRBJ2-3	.	CASSRQPDTQYF	TGTGCCAGTAGTCGGCAGCCAGATACGCAGTATTTT
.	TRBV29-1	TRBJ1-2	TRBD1	CSVFYRGYGYTF	TGCAGCGTTTTCTACAGGGGTTATGGCTACACCTTC
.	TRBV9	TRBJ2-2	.	CASSVLSGELFF	TGTGCCAGCAGCGTACTTAGCGGGGAGCTGTTTTTT
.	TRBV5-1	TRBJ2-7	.	CASSLSQGGAPYEQYF	TGCGCCAGCAGCTTGTCACAGGGAGGTGCCCCCTACGAGCAGTACTTC
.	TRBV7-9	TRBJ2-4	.	CASSLGGGGAKNIQYF	TGTGCCAGCAGCTTAGGCGGGGGCGGGGCCAAAAACATTCAGTACTTC
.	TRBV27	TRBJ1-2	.	CASSSPGAGGYTF	TGTGCCAGCAGTTCTCCGGGGGCGGGTGGCTACACCTTC
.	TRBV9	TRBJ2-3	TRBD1	CASSYGQGGKDTQYF	TGTGCCAGCAGCTACGGACAGGGTGGGAAAGATACGCAGTATTTT
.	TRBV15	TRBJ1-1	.	CATSRDWAEAFF	TGTGCCACCAGCAGAGATTGGGCTGAAGCTTTCTTT
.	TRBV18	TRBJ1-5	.	CASSGSNQPQHF	TGTGCCAGCTCGGGTAGCAATCAGCCCCAGCATTTT